This T cell receptor (beta chain) appears in the sequencing data of a study of human T cells and chemical hapten exposure. Background on the study: There were per-sample TCR yield variations, arising mainly from small pooled library volume differences.

Study results and limitations: The study found that DPC sensitization did not change TCRs above 1 in 1000 frequency.

Documented time point: healthy volunteer bleed at 6 weeks. The total RNA was obtained from whole blood that was not fractionated. The library put unique molecular identifiers onto individual cDNA molecules. Per the study methods: TCRs per sample had a median of 95,638 and ranged from 23,224 to 690,600. TCRdb used MiXCR to reprocess the RACE reads, holding one entry per CDR3 protein. The V and J calls, along with clone size, are taken from TCRdb and not from the paper's own processing. The profile shows tens of thousands of distinct CDR3 sequences, 4.5% to 5.5% of them singletons. The CDR3 has 13 residues. Germline V lookup: CDR1 DFQATT, CDR2 SNEGSKA (reference sequence). V was clipped by 5 bases and J by 10 bases, with 18 bases between them. This clonotype was observed a handful of times. The antigen is not known.

The sequencing sample was made of whole blood. The chain has TRBV20-1 and TRBJ2-1; D possibly matches TRBD1 or TRBD2 (6 bases each). This receptor was identified in a human donor in good health. Some clones in this sample may be carry-over from other donors' samples. The CDR3 here is CSARVGGMEEQFF. CDR3 nucleotides: TGCAGTGCTCGCGTAGGGGGGATGGAAGAGCAGTTCTTC.